This T cell receptor (beta chain) is from a study of T cell responses to AZD1222 COVID-19 vaccine. Whole-study findings and limits: Most donors were white British, females outnumbered males, and clonal diversity was possibly underestimated. Spike-wide vaccine-associated CD4 TCRs dominated at 160-218 and 743-854.

Notes on this clone: The antigen remains unidentified.

The table came from immunoSEQ multiplex PCR; TCRdb's copy has only in-frame clones and leaves some out. The sample yields approximately 100,000 clones, 85% seen once. This receptor was identified in an adult who received the AZD1222 COVID-19 vaccine. Sequencing was performed on peripheral blood, taken 28 days after the second AZD1222 dose.

This CDR3 reads CASSFGLAGGAAQYF. The CDR3 region has the DNA TGTGCCAGCAGCTTTGGACTAGCGGGAGGTGCCGCTCAGTACTTC. The rearrangement joins TRBV11-2 to TRBJ2-4, with TRBD2 identical over 14 bases. This CDR3 comprises 15 residues. The V and J ends lost 3 bases and 12 bases, in that order; junction bases with no gene match: 7. CDR1 and CDR2 from the germline V gene are SGHAT and FQNNGV.